The source of this TCR beta chain is a study of Graves' ophthalmopathy and Graves' hyperthyroidism. Study-wide results and caveats: Stable hyperthyroidism and ophthalmopathy were told apart by a 13-signature model, which achieved just over 85% sensitivity and almost 82% specificity.

The germline V gene encodes CDR1 MNHNS and CDR2 SASEGT. V was pared by 6 bases and J by 0 bases, with 14 bases between. CDR3 length equals 16 residues. Concerning this clonotype itself: Its antigen is still unknown.

RNA transcripts were the template, and TCR beta CDR3 regions were amplified from them. A first-round RT-PCR used HTBI primers, followed by a second-round multiplex PCR. TCRdb analysed the multiplex PCR reads with MiXCR anew, one entry per CDR3 protein. The sample contains about 390,000 distinct CDR3 sequences, 15% of which appear only once. The sample was peripheral blood. This clonotype was sampled from a woman under 30 with stable Graves' hyperthyroidism. The chain uses TRBV6-1 and TRBJ2-2; D remains ambiguous. The CDR3, as DNA: TGTGCCAGCAGCTGGGCCAGCACTCCGAACACCGGGGAGCTGTTTTTT. Protein: CASSWASTPNTGELFF.